A selection of T cell receptor beta chains follows, all from one sample in a study of cytomegalovirus exposure and HLA in healthy donors. Assay: immunoSEQ multiplex PCR; the TCRdb copy retains only in-frame clones and omits some. This table lists around 110,000 clones. Material: PBMCs. The receptors were sampled from a man aged 30 to 45 in good health and CMV-seronegative. Both conserved end residues are part of each CDR3. The order of the fields is V gene, J gene, CDR3 length, D gene, CDR3 protein, CDR3 DNA. The D gene is left open where the match is weak.

>TRBV19|TRBJ2-7|12|TRBD1
CATSDRDREQYF
TGTGCCACCTCGGACAGGGATCGCGAGCAGTACTTC
>TRBV29-1|TRBJ1-1|14|-
CSVEGDPGWTEAFF
TGCAGCGTTGAAGGAGATCCGGGTTGGACTGAAGCTTTCTTT
>TRBV4-2|TRBJ2-3|16|TRBD2
CASSPHSGVSTDTQYF
TGTGCCAGCAGCCCCCATAGCGGGGTTAGCACAGATACGCAGTATTTT
>TRBV4-1|TRBJ2-1|16|TRBD2
CASSQEGAGDYNEQFF
TGCGCCAGCAGCCAAGAGGGAGCGGGGGACTACAATGAGCAGTTCTTC
>TRBV5-1|TRBJ1-1|17|-
CASSLDILGQLNTEAFF
TGCGCCAGCAGCTTGGACATTCTTGGACAGCTGAACACTGAAGCTTTCTTT
>TRBV7-8|TRBJ1-5|15|TRBD1
CASSEQGLGNQPQHF
TGTGCCAGCAGCGAACAGGGGTTAGGCAATCAGCCCCAGCATTTT
>TRBV5-6|TRBJ2-5|14|-
CASSRRTAQETQYF
TGTGCCAGCAGCCGAAGGACAGCTCAAGAGACCCAGTACTTC
>TRBV5-1|TRBJ2-3|16|TRBD2
CASSFRSGGASDTQYF
TGCGCCAGCAGCTTCCGTAGCGGGGGGGCTTCAGATACGCAGTATTTT
>TRBV6-1|TRBJ1-2|16|TRBD1
CASSEAATGDHYGYTF
TGTGCCAGCAGTGAAGCAGCGACAGGGGACCACTATGGCTACACCTTC
>TRBV7-9|TRBJ1-1|17|TRBD1
CASRPWTGGDSNTEAFF
TGTGCCAGCAGACCTTGGACAGGGGGAGATTCGAACACTGAAGCTTTCTTT